The T cell receptor beta chain described here comes from a study of T cell changes during pregnancy in multiple sclerosis. V was cut by 6 bases and J by 0 bases, with 9 bases left in between. The length of the CDR3 is 14 residues. In germline, CDR1 is SNHLY, CDR2 FYNNEI. Profiling relied on immunoSEQ multiplex PCR, and the TCRdb table lists in-frame clones only, not all of them. There are some 45,000 clones in the sample; 70% to 90% occur only once, and around 1% lies in the top ten. The specimen was CD4+ T cells from peripheral blood mononuclear cells, collected after pregnancy. This chain links TRBV2 with TRBJ1-3; D is uncertain. The clonotype originates from a female donor with multiple sclerosis, enrolled in a pregnancy study. CDR3 in amino acids: CASRAASSGNTIYF. For the CDR3, the DNA is TGTGCCAGCAGGGCAGCGAGCTCTGGAAACACCATATATTTT.